Described below is a single TCR beta chain sequence and its context. This clone appeared once. Its cognate antigen has yet to be identified. Base qualities are not at hand, and no much larger clone is one base apart. Preparation of the library involved the immunoSEQ multiplex PCR assay. A mixture of 60 forward primers for TCR Vbeta segments and 13 reverse primers for TCR Jbeta segments was used in the multiplex PCR. The CDR3 region of rearranged TCR beta genes was amplified from genomic DNA by a multiplex PCR assay. The Illumina HiSeq System was used to sequence the amplified TCR beta libraries as 87-base-pair reads. The authors' analysis ran thus. In a later analysis, tens of millions of unique TCR beta chains were counted across the roughly 700 repertoires, and approximately 9.9 million of these chains were shared by at least two donors. Raw reads were error-corrected and collapsed into unique sequences with a nearest-neighbor algorithm that merged closely related sequences to remove PCR and sequencing errors. V, D and J gene segments were assigned by aligning CDR3 sequences to IMGT reference sequences. For a sequence to be retained, a match of at least six nucleotides to both a V gene segment and a J gene segment was required. A rearrangement was called productive if the CDR3 had no stop codons and remained in frame with V and J, and every other rearrangement was called non-productive. Following IMGT convention, CDR3 was defined as the stretch from the second conserved V-encoded cysteine up to the conserved J-encoded phenylalanine. Sequences without an unambiguous match to a single V gene segment were excluded from the earlier analysis of 587 of the donors. In an earlier analysis of 500 to 750 of the donors, V segments were called functional above 56.7% productive rearrangements and were called segregating when the between-donor standard deviation exceeded 5%. A statistical classification framework was developed to diagnose cytomegalovirus status using the catalog of TCR beta chain sequences. A later analysis assigned V and J genes by comparing TCR nucleotide sequences with IMGT/GENE-DB human TR gene sequences. A later analysis assigned CDR3 sequences and most-parsimonious VDJ recombination scenarios with the TCRdist pipeline. A later analysis defined each TCR beta chain by its CDR3 amino acid sequence plus V-gene family, and excluded reads lacking a unique V-gene family. In a later analysis, fewer than 650 highly shared, low-generation-probability nucleotide sequences were removed to address suspected cross-contamination and a sequencing artifact. In a later analysis, a clonal expansion index was calculated for each public chain from normalized within-repertoire ranks of inferred template counts. Generation probabilities in a later analysis came from a VDJ recombination model fitted to out-of-frame rearrangements, and those results were checked against IGoR. In a later analysis, TCR-TCR, TCR-HLA and TCR-CMV co-occurrence was scored with hypergeometric tests, and a repertoire-size bias correction was applied to TCR pairs. False discovery rates were estimated in a later analysis by permuting HLA or CMV assignments 20 times. In a later analysis, co-occurring TCRs were grouped using DBSCAN, and TCRdist sequence similarity was added for clustering within HLA-allele-positive subsets. Repertoires with fewer than 30,000 or more than 120,000 public chains were left out of co-occurrence clustering, as were about 5 repertoires with anomalous nucleotide sharing. The table comes from immuneACCESS by way of TCRdb, which keeps in-frame sequences with V and J called. Part of the clones is missing from these tables; in studies checked, under half for an unresolved V gene and the rest for unknown reasons. The V and J calls and clone size come from that table; D and trimming were worked out from the DNA. The sample includes 90,000 to 120,000 clones, with nearly 80% observed a single time. 5% to 6.5% of the sample lies in the top ten.

There are 14 amino acids in the CDR3, from cysteine to phenylalanine inclusive. This entry keeps only the CDR3 DNA: 42 bases, framed from base 1. V is pared back by 4 bases and J by 2 bases, with 11 bases lying between the germline termini. CDR1 and CDR2 are drawn from the germline V gene: MRHNA, SNTAGT. In total, roughly 670 healthy bone marrow donors made up the cohort. At the time of sampling, all cohort members were nominally healthy, though unrecorded immune exposures were likely present. The donor tested CMV seropositive, placing the donor among the 290 or so seropositive members of the cohort. A peripheral blood sample was provided by each donor, and peripheral blood mononuclear cells were used for TCR beta sequencing. The Qiagen DNeasy Blood Extraction Kit was used to extract genomic DNA from the blood cell samples. The data were obtained in a study of cytomegalovirus exposure and HLA in healthy donors (dated by TCRdb to 2017 to 2019). In terms of the full investigation: According to an earlier analysis of 550 to 750 of the donors, 150 million to 200 million T cells yielded some 120 million unique TCR beta sequences and less than 300 Gb of sequence data. Roughly 5 DR-DQ haplotypes were handled as single units for association and clustering, since linkage in the cohort was strong. Genome-wide SNP genotypes for about 65% of the roughly 700 donors were used in a later genetic analysis, which treated that subset as a discovery cohort. About 310 gigabases of sequencing data and tens of millions of unique TCR sequences were included in an early release covering 550 to 800 HLA-typed donors. In a later analysis, previously published TCR beta repertoires from fewer than 750 donors were re-analyzed and high-resolution HLA genotyping was added so that TCR occurrence patterns could be studied. The study aimed to test whether signatures of past pathogen exposure could be identified by cataloging public T cell receptors. Of the approximately 370 genotyped donors, 75% to 85% were placed in the genetic ancestry cluster associated with self-reported Caucasian donors. HLA typing covered class I and class II loci at four-digit resolution. To predict cytomegalovirus infection status, the study brought together high-throughput TCR immunosequencing, statistical association of individual TCRs with disease status, and machine learning. In addition to the first cohort of roughly 700 subjects, a separate validation cohort of 120 different subjects was used. Every repertoire in the discovery cohort had been generated on one and the same sequencing platform. The later analysis used no new phenotypic data to find candidate immune exposures, relying instead on TCR beta sequences and their occurrence across donors. The study used immunosequencing to profile the T cell repertoires of 666 subjects and linked those repertoires to cytomegalovirus serostatus. Donor age, sex, ethnicity and CMV serostatus were collected together with the repertoire data. Among 300 to 500 genotyped donors of the cohort, an average of roughly 230,000 unique TCR beta nucleotide sequences was sequenced per donor, of which roughly 17% were non-productive. An earlier analysis of approximately 640 of the donors applied high-throughput TCR beta sequencing to assess whether each TCR beta V gene segment acted as functional or pseudogenic. The number of typed donors differed by locus: about 620-640 for A, B, C, DRB1 and DQB1; roughly 510 for DQA1; 606 for DPA1; and approximately 450 for DPB1. Here is what the overall study found, with its caveats: Compared with equally common non-associated chains, HLA-associated TCR beta chains in a later analysis were more clonally expanded and had lower generation probabilities. The authors suggested that the approach could potentially be extended to other disease states and immunological phenotypes. Because the 87-base-pair reads could not distinguish some IMGT-functional V segments, including TRBV6-2 and TRBV6-3, those segments were excluded. A cluster of highly shared sequence variants was judged likely to represent a technical artifact of the sequencing pipeline. Most CMV-associated TCR beta chains appeared to be HLA-restricted in a later analysis, and the HLA associations seemed to be driven largely by CMV exposure. Roughly uniform sequencing depth across donors was assumed in presence/absence analyses, although this assumption may not hold. A later genetic analysis reported fewer N-insertions in productive TCRs among donors in an Asian-associated ancestry cluster than the approximately 670-donor mean. Because counts were too low, seventeen rarely observed V segments, including chromosome 9 orphons, were left out of the earlier analysis of several hundred of the donors. The study gave a list of about 160 TCR beta chains associated with cytomegalovirus. According to a later analysis, parvovirus B19, influenza, CMV and Epstein-Barr virus appeared linked to several top co-occurrence clusters. In a later genetic analysis, a missense DCLRE1C variant was associated with V-gene and J-gene trimming of TCR beta chains, and the association was replicated in an independent cohort. A further reported finding was that TCR beta sequences accurately predicted the HLA-A and HLA-B alleles for most subjects in the first cohort. Linkage disequilibrium might explain the correlated functional status among segregating V segments, but an unknown experimental factor could not be ruled out. The cohort was sequenced for TCR beta chains only, and without alpha or paired-chain data the features that could be detected were limited. In both the original and validation cohorts, the classifier was reported to diagnose cytomegalovirus status with high specificity and sensitivity. In vitro tests confirmed that a few of the cytomegalovirus-associated TCR beta chains recognize cytomegalovirus antigens. When HLA alleles, especially DR and DQ, strongly co-occurred, attributing TCR associations to individual alleles was difficult. Because HLA typing was missing for some donors at each locus, association tests included only the typed subset. In an earlier analysis of 500 to 650 of the donors, most TCR beta V segments appeared in productive rearrangements about 87% or about 30% of the time, broadly matching IMGT annotations. Immune exposure information for the cohort was limited to CMV serostatus. In a later analysis, around 15,000 TCR beta sequences were associated with specific HLA alleles at a false discovery rate of 0.05. In a later analysis, TCR association rates were found to vary across HLA loci, with the most associated TCRs seen for DRB1 alleles and the fewest for HLA-C alleles. Most TCR sequences were seen in very few donors, while some public TCRs were found in many individuals.

Sequencing input: PBMCs. The receptor comes from a man in his sixties in good health and CMV-seropositive. The sequence links TRBV6-4 to TRBJ1-2, with an unclear D gene assignment. CDR3 reads: CASSVIATNYGYTF. The DNA is as follows: TGTGCCAGCAGTGTAATAGCCACCAACTATGGCTACACCTTC.